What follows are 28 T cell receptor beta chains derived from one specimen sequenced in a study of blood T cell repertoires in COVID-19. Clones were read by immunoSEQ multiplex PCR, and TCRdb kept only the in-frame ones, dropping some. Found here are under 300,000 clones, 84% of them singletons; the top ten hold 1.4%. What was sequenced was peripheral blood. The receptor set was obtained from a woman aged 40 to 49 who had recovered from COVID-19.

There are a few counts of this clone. The CDR3 sequence is CASSLGRGAETQYF. The CDR3 DNA reads as TGCGCCAGCAGCTTGGGACGGGGGGCCGAGACCCAGTACTTC. V and J are TRBV5-1 and TRBJ2-5, with a tentative D call TRBD2 (7 bases). V lost 0 bases to trimming and J lost 5 bases, with 11 bases between them. The CDR3 covers 14 residues. Germline V gene data show CDR1 as SGHRS and CDR2 as YFSETQ. The full variable domain, with the rest looked up from reference TRBV5-1 and TRBJ2-5, is KAGVTQTPRYLIKTRGQQVTLSCSPISGHRSVSWYQQTPGQGLQFLFEYFSETQRNKGNFPGRFSGRQFSNSRSEMNVSTLELGDSALYLCASSLGRGAETQYFGPGTRLLVL.

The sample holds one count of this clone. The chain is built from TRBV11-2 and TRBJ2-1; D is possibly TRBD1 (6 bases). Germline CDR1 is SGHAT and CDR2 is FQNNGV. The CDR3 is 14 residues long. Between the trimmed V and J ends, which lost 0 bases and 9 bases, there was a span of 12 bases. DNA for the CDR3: TGTGCCAGCAGCTTAGAGAGGGGGAGAGCTGAGCAGTTCTTC. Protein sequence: CASSLERGRAEQFF.

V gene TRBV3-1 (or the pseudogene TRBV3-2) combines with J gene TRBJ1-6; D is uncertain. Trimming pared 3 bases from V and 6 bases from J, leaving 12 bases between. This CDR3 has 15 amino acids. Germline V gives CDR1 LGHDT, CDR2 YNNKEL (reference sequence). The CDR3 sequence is CASSHGPAGNSPLHF. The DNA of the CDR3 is TGTGCCAGCAGCCACGGTCCTGCGGGTAATTCACCCCTCCACTTT.

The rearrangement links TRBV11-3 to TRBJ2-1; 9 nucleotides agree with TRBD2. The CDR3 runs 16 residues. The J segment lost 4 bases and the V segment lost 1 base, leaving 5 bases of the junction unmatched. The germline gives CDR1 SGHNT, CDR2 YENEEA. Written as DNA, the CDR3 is TGTGCCAGCAGCTTAGCCCAGCGGGGGGCATACAATGAGCAGTTCTTC. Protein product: CASSLAQRGAYNEQFF.

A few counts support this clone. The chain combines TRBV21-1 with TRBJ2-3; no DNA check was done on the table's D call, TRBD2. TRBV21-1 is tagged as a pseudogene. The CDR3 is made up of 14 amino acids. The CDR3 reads CARSGGWSTDTQYF. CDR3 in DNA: TGTGCCAGGTCGGGCGGGTGGAGCACAGATACGCAGTATTTT.

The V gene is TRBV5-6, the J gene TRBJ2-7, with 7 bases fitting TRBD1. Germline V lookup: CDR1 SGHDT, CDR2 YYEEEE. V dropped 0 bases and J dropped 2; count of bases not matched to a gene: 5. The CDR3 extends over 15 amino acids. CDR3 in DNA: TGTGCCAGCAGCTTGGTTACAGGGGCCCCCTACGAGCAGTACTTC. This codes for CASSLVTGAPYEQYF.

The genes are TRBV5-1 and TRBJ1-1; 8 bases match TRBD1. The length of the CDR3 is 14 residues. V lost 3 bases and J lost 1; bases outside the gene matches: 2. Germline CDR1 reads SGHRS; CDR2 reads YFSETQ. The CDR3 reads CASSSGTGNTEAFF. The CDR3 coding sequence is TGCGCCAGCAGCTCCGGGACAGGGAACACTGAAGCTTTCTTT.

The CDR3 region has the DNA TGTGCCAGCGGTAGTACGGGGAACAACCAAGAGACCCAGTACTTC. Encoded protein: CASGSTGNNQETQYF. This sequence joins TRBV7-9 and TRBJ2-5, with D possibly matching TRBD2 (5 bases). V shed 8 bases and J shed 0 bases, with 16 bases lying between them. The CDR3 spans 15 residues. Looked up from germline, CDR1 is SEHNR and CDR2 is FQNEAQ (reference sequence).

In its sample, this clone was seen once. The CDR3 spells CASSPGGSMNTEAFF. CDR3 in DNA: TGTGCCAGCAGCCCCGGAGGCAGTATGAACACTGAAGCTTTCTTT. V gene TRBV11-3 combines with J gene TRBJ1-1; D call uncertain. V was clipped by 5 bases and J by 0 bases, with 13 bases between them. This CDR3 region has 15 residues. Germline V lookup: CDR1 SGHNT, CDR2 YENEEA.

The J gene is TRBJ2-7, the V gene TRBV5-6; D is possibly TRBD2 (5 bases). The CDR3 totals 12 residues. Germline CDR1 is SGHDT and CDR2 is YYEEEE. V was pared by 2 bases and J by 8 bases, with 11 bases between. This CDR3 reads CASSLSGTKQYF. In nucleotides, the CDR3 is TGTGCCAGCAGCTTATCGGGAACCAAGCAGTACTTC.

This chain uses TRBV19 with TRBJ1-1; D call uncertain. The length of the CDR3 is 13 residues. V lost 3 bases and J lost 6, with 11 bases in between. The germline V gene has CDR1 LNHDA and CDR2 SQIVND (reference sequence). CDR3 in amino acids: CASSITSVAEAFF. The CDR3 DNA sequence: TGTGCCAGTAGTATTACAAGCGTGGCTGAAGCTTTCTTT.

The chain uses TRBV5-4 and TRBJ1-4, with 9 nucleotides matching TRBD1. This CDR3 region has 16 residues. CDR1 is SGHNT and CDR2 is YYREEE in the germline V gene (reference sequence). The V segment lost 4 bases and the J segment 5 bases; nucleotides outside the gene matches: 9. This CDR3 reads CASSRSFGQGNEKLFF. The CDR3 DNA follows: TGTGCCAGCAGCCGGTCATTCGGACAGGGGAATGAAAAACTGTTTTTT.

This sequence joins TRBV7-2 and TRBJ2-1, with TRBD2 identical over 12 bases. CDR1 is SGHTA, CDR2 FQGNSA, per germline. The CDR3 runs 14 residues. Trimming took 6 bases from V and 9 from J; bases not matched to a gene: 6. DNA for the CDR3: TGTGCCAGCAGACCTAGCGGGGGGGCCGGTGAGCAGTTCTTC. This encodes CASRPSGGAGEQFF.

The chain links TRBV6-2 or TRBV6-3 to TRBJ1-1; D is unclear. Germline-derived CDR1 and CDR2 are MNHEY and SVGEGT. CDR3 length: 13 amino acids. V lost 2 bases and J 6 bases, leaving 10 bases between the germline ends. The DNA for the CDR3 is TGTGCCAGCAGTTACGCCAGTAACGCTGAAGCTTTCTTT. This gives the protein CASSYASNAEAFF.

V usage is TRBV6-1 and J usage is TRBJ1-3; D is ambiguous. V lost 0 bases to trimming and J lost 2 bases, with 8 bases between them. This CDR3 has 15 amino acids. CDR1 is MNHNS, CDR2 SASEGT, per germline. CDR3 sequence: CASSEARRPGNTIYF. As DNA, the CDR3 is TGTGCCAGCAGTGAAGCGCGGAGGCCTGGAAACACCATATATTTT.

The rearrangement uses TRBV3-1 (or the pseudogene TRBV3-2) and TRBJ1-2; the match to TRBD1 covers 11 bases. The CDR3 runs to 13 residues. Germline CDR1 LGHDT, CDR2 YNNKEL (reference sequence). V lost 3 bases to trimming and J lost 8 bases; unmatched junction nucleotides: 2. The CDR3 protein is CASSQGTGGGYTF. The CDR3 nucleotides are TGTGCCAGCAGCCAGGGGACAGGGGGAGGCTACACCTTC.

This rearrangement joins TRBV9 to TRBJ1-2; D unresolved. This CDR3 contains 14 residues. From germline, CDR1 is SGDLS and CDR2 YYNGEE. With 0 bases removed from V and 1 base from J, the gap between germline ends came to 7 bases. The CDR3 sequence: CASSVGGINYGYTF. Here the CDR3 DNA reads TGTGCCAGCAGCGTAGGAGGGATTAACTATGGCTACACCTTC.

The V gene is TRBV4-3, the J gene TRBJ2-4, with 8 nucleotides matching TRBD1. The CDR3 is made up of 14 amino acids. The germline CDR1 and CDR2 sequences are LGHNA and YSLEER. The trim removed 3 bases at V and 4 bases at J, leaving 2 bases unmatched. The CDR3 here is CASSQRTGKNIQYF. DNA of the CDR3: TGCGCCAGCAGCCAGAGGACAGGGAAAAACATTCAGTACTTC.

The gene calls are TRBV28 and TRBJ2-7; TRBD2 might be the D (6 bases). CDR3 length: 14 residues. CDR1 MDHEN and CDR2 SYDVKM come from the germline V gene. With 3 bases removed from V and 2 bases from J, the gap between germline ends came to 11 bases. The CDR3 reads CASSLLGGAYEQYF. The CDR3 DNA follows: TGTGCCAGCAGTTTGTTGGGAGGAGCCTACGAGCAGTACTTC.

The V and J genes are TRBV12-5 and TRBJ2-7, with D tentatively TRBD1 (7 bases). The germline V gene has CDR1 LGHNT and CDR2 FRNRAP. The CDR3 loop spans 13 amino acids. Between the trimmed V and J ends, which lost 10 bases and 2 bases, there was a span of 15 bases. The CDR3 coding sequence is TGTGCTACAACCCAGGGGGGTCCCTACGAGCAGTACTTC. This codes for CATTQGGPYEQYF.

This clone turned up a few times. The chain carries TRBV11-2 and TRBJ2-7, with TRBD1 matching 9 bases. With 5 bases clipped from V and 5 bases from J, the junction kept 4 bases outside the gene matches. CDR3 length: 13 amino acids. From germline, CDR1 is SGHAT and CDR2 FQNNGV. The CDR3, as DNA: TGTGCCAGCAGCCACGGGACAGGGAACGAGCAGTACTTC. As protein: CASSHGTGNEQYF.

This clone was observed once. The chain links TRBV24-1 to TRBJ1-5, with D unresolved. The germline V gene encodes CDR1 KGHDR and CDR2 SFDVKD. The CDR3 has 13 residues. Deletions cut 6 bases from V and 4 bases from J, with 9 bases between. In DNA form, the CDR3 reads TGTGCCACCAGTCGACTCGGAAATCAGCCCCAGCATTTT. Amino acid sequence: CATSRLGNQPQHF.

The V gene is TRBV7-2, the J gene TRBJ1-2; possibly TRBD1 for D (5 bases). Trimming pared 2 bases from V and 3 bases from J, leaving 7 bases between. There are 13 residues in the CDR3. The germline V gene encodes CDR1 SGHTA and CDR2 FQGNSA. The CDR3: CASSLPGDYGYTF. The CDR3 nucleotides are TGTGCCAGCAGCTTACCGGGGGACTATGGCTACACCTTC. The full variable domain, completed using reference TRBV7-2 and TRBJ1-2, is GAGVSQSPSNKVTEKGKDVELRCDPISGHTALYWYRQSLGQGLEFLIYFQGNSAPDKSGLPSDRFSAERTGGSVSTLTIQRTQQEDSAVYLCASSLPGDYGYTFGSGTRLTVV.

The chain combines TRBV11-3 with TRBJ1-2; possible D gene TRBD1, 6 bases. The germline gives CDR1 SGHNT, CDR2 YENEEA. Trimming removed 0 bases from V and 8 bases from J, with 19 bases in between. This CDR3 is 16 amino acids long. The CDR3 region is CASSLDFYGQPWGYTF. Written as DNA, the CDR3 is TGTGCCAGCAGCTTAGACTTTTATGGACAGCCCTGGGGCTACACCTTC.

The CDR3, as DNA: TGTGCCAGCAGCTACGAGAGGACAGGGTTCGGAAACACCATATATTTT. This translates into CASSYERTGFGNTIYF. J is TRBJ1-3 and V is TRBV7-2, with TRBD1 matching over 8 bases. V was pared by 4 bases and J by 4 bases, with 9 bases of the junction left unmatched. Germline V gene sequence: CDR1 SGHTA, CDR2 FQGNSA. This CDR3 is built from 16 residues.

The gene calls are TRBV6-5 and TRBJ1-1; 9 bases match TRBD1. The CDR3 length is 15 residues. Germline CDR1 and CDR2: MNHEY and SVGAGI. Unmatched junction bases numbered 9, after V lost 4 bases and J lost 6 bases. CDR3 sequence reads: CASSFGTGFAAEAFF. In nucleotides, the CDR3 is TGTGCCAGCAGTTTCGGGACAGGGTTTGCCGCTGAAGCTTTCTTT.

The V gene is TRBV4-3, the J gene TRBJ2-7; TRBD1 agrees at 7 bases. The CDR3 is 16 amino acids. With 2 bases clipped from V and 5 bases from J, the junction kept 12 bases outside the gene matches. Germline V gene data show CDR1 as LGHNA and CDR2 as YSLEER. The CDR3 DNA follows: TGCGCCAGCAGCCAACAAACCGGGACAGATACCCACGAGCAGTACTTC. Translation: CASSQQTGTDTHEQYF.

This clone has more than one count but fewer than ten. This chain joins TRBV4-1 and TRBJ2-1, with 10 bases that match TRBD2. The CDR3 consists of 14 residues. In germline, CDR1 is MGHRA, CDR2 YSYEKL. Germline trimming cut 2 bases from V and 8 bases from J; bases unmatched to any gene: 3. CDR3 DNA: TGCGCCAGCAGCCAAACTAGCGGGGCTCATGAGCAGTTCTTC. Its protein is CASSQTSGAHEQFF.